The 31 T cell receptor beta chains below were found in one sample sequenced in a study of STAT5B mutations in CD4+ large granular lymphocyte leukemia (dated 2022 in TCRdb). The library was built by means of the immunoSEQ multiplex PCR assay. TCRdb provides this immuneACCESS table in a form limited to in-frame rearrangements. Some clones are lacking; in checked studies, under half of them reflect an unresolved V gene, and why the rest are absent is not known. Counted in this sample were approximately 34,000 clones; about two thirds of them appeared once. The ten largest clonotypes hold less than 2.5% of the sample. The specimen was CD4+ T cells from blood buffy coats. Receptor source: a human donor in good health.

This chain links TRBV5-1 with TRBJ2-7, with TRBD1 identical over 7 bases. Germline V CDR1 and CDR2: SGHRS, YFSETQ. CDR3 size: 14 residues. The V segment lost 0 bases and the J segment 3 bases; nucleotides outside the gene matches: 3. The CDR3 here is CASSLVDRVYEQYF. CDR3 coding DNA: TGCGCCAGCAGCTTGGTTGACAGGGTCTACGAGCAGTACTTC.

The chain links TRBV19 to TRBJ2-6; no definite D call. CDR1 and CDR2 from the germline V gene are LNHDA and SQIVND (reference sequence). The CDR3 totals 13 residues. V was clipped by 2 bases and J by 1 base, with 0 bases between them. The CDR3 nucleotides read TGTGCCAGTAGTATATCTGGGGCCAACGTCCTGACTTTC. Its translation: CASSISGANVLTF.

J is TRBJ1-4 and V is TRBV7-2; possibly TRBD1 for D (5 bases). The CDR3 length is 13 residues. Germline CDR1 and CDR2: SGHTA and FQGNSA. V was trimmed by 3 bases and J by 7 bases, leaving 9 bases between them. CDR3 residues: CASSFGGAEKLFF. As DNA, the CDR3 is TGTGCCAGCAGCTTTGGAGGGGCTGAAAAACTGTTTTTT.

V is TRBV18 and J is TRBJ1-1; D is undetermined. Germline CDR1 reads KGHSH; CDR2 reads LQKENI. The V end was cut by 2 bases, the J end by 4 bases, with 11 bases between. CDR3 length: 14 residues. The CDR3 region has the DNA TGTGCCAGCTCACCAGAAGCCGTCGCCACTGAAGCTTTCTTT. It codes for CASSPEAVATEAFF.

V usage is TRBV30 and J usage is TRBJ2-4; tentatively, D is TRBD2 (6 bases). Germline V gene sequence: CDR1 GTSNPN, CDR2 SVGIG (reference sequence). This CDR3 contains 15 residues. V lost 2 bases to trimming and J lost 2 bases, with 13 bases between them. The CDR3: CAWSRGGGTKNIQYF. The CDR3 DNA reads TGTGCCTGGAGTAGGGGTGGGGGGACCAAAAACATTCAGTACTTC.

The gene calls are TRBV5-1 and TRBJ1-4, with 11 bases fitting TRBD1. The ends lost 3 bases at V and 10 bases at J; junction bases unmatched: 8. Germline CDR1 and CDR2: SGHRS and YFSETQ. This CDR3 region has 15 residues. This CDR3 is CASSSTGTGGGKLFF. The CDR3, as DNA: TGCGCCAGCAGCTCAACCGGGACAGGGGGTGGAAAACTGTTTTTT.

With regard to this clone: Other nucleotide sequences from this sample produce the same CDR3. CDR3 amino acids: CASSRQGYGYTF. In nucleotides, the CDR3 is TGTGCCAGCAGTAGACAGGGATATGGCTACACCTTC. The chain has TRBV6-5 and TRBJ1-2; TRBD1 aligns across 7 bases. Germline CDR1 and CDR2: MNHEY and SVGAGI. J gave up 5 bases and V 5 bases, and 2 bases lay outside the gene matches. This CDR3 comprises 12 residues.

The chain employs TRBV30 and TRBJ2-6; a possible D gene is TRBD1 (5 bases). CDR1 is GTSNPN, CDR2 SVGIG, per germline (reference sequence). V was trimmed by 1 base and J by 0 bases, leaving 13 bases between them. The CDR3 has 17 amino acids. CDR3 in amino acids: CAWSDGAFSSGANVLTF. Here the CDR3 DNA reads TGTGCCTGGAGTGATGGGGCCTTCTCCTCTGGGGCCAACGTCCTGACTTTC. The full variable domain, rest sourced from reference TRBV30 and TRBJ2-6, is SQTIHQWPATLVQPVGSPLSLECTVEGTSNPNLYWYRQAAGRGLQLLFYSVGIGQISSEVPQNLSASRPQDRQFILSSKKLLLSDSGFYLCAWSDGAFSSGANVLTFGAGSRLTVL.

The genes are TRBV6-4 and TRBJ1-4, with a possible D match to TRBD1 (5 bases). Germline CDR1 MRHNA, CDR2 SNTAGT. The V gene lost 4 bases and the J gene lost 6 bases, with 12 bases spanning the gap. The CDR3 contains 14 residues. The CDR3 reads CASSAQPTDEKLFF. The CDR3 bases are TGTGCCAGCAGTGCCCAGCCGACAGATGAAAAACTGTTTTTT.

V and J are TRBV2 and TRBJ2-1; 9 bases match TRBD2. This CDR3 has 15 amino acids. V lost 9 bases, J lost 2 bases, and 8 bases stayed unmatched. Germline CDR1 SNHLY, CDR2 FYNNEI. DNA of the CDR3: TGTGCCAGAGGGGGGGCTAGCGGGGCCTACAATGAGCAGTTCTTC. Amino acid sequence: CARGGASGAYNEQFF. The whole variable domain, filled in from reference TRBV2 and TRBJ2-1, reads EPEVTQTPSHQVTQMGQEVILRCVPISNHLYFYWYRQILGQKVEFLVSFYNNEISEKSEIFDDQFSVERPDGSNFTLKIRSTKLEDSAMYFCARGGASGAYNEQFFGPGTRLTVL.

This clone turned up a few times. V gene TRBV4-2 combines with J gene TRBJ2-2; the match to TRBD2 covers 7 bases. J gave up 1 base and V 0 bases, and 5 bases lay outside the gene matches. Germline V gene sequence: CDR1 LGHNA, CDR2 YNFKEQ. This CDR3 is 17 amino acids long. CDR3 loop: CASSQDKVAGNTGELFF. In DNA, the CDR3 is TGTGCCAGCAGCCAAGATAAGGTAGCGGGGAACACCGGGGAGCTGTTTTTT.

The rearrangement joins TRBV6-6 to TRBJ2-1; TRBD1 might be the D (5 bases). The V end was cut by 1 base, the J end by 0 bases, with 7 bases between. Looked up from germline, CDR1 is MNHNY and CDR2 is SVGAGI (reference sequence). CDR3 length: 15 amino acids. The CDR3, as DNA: TGTGCCAGCAGTTACTACAGGAACTCCTACAATGAGCAGTTCTTC. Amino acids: CASSYYRNSYNEQFF.

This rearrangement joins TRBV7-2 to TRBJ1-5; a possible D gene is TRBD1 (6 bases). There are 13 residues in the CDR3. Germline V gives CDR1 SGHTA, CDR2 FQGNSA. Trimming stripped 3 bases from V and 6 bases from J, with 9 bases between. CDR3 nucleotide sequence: TGTGCCAGCAGCTTGGGGGCGGCTCAGCCCCAGCATTTT. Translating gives CASSLGAAQPQHF.

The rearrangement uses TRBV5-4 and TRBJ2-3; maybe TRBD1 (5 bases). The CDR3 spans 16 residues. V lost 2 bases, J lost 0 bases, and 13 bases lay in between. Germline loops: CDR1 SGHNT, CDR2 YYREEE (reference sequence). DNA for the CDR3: TGTGCCAGCAGCTTAGACAGCCAACCTAGCACAGATACGCAGTATTTT. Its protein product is CASSLDSQPSTDTQYF.

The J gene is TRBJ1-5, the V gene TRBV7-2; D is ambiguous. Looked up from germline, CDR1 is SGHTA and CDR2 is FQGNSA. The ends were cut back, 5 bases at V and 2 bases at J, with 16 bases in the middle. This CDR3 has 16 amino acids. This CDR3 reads CASSPRVGGGNQPQHF. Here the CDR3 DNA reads TGTGCCAGCAGCCCCCGAGTGGGTGGAGGCAATCAGCCCCAGCATTTT.

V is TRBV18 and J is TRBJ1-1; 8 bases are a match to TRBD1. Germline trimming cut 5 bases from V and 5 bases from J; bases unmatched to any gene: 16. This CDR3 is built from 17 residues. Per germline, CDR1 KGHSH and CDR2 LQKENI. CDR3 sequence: CASSTGGRGPGWTEAFF. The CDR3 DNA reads TGTGCCAGCTCAACAGGAGGCAGGGGGCCGGGTTGGACTGAAGCTTTCTTT.

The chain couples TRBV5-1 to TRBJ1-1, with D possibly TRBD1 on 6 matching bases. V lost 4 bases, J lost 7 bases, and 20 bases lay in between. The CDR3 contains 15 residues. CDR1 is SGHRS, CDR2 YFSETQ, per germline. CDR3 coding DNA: TGCGCCAGCAGCCTCCTGTTGGGGGGGCCCGATGAAGCTTTCTTT. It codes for CASSLLLGGPDEAFF. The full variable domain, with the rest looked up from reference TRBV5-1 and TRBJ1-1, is KAGVTQTPRYLIKTRGQQVTLSCSPISGHRSVSWYQQTPGQGLQFLFEYFSETQRNKGNFPGRFSGRQFSNSRSEMNVSTLELGDSALYLCASSLLLGGPDEAFFGQGTRLTVV.

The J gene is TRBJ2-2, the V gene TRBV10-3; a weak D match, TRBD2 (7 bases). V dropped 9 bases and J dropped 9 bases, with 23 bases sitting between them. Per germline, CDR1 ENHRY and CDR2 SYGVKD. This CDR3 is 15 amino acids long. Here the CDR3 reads CAIARGGSVGRELFF. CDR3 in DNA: TGTGCCATTGCCAGGGGAGGGTCGGTCGGCCGGGAGCTGTTTTTT.

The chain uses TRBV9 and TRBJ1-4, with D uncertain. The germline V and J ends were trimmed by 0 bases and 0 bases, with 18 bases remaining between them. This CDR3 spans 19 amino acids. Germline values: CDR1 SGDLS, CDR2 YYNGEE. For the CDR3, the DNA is TGTGCCAGCAGCGTAGCTCCTATCCACGAGGCCGCAACTAATGAAAAACTGTTTTTT. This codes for CASSVAPIHEAATNEKLFF. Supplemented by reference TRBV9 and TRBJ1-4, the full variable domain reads DSGVTQTPKHLITATGQRVTLRCSPRSGDLSVYWYQQSLDQGLQFLIQYYNGEERAKGNILERFSAQQFPDLHSELNLSSLELGDSALYFCASSVAPIHEAATNEKLFFGSGTQLSVL.

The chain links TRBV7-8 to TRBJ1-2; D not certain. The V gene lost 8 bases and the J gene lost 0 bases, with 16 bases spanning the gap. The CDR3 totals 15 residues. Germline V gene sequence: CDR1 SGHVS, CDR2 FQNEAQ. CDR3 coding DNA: TGTGCCAGCCACAAGGGAGGAACACCTAACTATGGCTACACCTTC. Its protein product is CASHKGGTPNYGYTF.

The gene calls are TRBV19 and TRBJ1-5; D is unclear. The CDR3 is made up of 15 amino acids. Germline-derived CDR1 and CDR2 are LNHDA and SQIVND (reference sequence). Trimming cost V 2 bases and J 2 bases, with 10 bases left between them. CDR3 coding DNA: TGTGCCAGTAGTATACGGGGAACAGGCAATCAGCCCCAGCATTTT. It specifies CASSIRGTGNQPQHF.

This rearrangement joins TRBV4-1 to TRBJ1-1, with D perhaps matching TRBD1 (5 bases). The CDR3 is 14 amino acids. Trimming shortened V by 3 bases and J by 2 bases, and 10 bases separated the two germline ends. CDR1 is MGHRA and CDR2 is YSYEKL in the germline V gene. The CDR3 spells CASSHGGGNTEAFF. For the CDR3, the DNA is TGCGCCAGCAGCCACGGGGGGGGTAACACTGAAGCTTTCTTT.

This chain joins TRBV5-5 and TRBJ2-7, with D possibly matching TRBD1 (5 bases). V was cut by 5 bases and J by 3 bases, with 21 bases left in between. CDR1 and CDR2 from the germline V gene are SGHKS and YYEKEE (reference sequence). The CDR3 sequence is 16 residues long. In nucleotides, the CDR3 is TGTGCCAGCAGGCAAGGGGTCAGTTATCGAAACTACGAGCAGTACTTC. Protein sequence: CASRQGVSYRNYEQYF.

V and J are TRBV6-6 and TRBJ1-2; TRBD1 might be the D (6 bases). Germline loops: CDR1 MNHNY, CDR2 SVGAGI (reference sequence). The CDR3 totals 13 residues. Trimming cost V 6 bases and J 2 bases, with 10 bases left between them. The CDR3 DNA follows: TGTGCCAGCAGCCTTGACAGGAACTATGGCTACACCTTC. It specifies CASSLDRNYGYTF.

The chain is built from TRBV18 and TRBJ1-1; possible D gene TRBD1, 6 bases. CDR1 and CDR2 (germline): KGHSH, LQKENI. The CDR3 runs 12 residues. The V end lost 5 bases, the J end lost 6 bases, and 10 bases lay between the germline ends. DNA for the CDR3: TGTGCCAGCTCAATCACAGGGTCTGAAGCTTTCTTT. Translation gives CASSITGSEAFF.

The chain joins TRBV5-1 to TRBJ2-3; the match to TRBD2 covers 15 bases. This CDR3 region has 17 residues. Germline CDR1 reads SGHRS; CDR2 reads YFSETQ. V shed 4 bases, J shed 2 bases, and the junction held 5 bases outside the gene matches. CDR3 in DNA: TGCGCCAGCAGCCGCCGGACTAGCGGGGGGGCCACAGATACGCAGTATTTT. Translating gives CASSRRTSGGATDTQYF.

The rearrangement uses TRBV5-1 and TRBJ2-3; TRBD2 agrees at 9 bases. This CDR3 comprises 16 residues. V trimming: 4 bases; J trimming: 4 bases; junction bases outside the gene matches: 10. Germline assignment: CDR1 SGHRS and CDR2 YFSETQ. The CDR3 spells CASSQLAGAGSDTQYF. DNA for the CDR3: TGCGCCAGCAGCCAATTAGCGGGGGCGGGATCAGATACGCAGTATTTT.

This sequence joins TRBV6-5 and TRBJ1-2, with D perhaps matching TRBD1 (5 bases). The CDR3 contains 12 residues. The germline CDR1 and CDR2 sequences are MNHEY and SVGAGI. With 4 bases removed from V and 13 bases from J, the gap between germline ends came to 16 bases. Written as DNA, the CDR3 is TGTGCCAGCAGTTTGGGACGCCGGCAGTTCACCTTC. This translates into CASSLGRRQFTF.

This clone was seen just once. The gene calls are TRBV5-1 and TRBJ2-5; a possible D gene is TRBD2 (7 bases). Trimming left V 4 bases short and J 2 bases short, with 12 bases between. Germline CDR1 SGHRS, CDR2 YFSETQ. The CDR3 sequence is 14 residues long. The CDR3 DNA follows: TGCGCCAGCAGCGCGGGGGCCCAACAAGAGACCCAGTACTTC. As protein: CASSAGAQQETQYF. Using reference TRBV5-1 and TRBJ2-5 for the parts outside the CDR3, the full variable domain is KAGVTQTPRYLIKTRGQQVTLSCSPISGHRSVSWYQQTPGQGLQFLFEYFSETQRNKGNFPGRFSGRQFSNSRSEMNVSTLELGDSALYLCASSAGAQQETQYFGPGTRLLVL.

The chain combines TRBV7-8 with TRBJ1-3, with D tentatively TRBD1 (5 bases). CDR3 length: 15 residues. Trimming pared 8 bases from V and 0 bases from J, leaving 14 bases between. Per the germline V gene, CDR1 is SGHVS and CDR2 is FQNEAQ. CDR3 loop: CASGKGDLSGNTIYF. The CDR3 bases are TGTGCCAGCGGTAAAGGGGACCTCTCTGGAAACACCATATATTTT.

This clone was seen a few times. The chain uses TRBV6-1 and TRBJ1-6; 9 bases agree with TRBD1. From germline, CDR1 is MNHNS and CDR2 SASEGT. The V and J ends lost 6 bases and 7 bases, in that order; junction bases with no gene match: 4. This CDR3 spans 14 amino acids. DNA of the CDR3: TGTGCCAGCAGGCCAGGACAGGGGAATTCACCCCTCCACTTT. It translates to CASRPGQGNSPLHF.